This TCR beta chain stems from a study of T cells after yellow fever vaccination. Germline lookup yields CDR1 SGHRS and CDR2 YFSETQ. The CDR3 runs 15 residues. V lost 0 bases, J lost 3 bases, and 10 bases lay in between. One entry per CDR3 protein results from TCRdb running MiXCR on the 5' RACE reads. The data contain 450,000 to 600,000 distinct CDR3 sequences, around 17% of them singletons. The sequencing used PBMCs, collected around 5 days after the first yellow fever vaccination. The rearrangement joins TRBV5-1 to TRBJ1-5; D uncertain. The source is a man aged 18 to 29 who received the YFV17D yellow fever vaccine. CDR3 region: CASSLAPGDNQPQHF. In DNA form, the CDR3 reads TGCGCCAGCAGCTTGGCCCCCGGAGACAATCAGCCCCAGCATTTT.